Detailed here is one T cell receptor beta chain. Antigen specificity is unknown. The sample belongs to a study of STAT3 mutations in large granular lymphocyte leukemia. Whole-study context: 40% of treated T-LGLL patients showed hematologic response to immunosuppression.

Trimming left V 3 bases short and J 2 bases short, with 11 bases between. Germline assignment: CDR1 KGHSH and CDR2 LQKENI. This CDR3 has 14 amino acids. Sequencing was performed with immunoSEQ multiplex PCR; in TCRdb, only in-frame clones are kept and a portion is missing. The data show fewer than 9,500 clones, more than 85% seen once. Whole-study results and caveats: At least one immunodominant TCR beta clonotype appeared in every T-cell large granular lymphocyte leukemia patient. Variable sampling intervals and differing treatment regimens complicated linking therapy response to TCR clonal burden changes. In some patients, a small highly pathogenic clone possibly went undetected. Some patients had dominant TCR clones larger than their STAT3 mutant burden.

The sequencing input was peripheral blood mononuclear cells. This TCR was sampled from a man between 60 and 70 years old with T-cell large granular lymphocyte leukemia. Some clones in this sample may be carry-over from other donors' samples. The V and J genes are TRBV18 and TRBJ2-7; tentatively, D is TRBD2 (7 bases). The CDR3 spells CASSPGGAAYEQYF. For the CDR3, the DNA is TGTGCCAGCTCACCGGGGGGGGCCGCCTACGAGCAGTACTTC.